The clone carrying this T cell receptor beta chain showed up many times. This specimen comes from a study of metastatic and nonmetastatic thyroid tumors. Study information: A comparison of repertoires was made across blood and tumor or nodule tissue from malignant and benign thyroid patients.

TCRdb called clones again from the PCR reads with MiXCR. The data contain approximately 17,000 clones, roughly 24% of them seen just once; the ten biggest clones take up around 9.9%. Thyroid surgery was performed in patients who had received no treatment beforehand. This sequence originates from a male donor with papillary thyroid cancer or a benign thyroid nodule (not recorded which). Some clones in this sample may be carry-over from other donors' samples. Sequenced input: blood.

The CDR3 region is CASNPRTGYTEAFF. The CDR3 DNA follows: TGTGCCAGCAACCCCAGGACAGGGTACACTGAAGCTTTCTTT. J is TRBJ1-1 and V is TRBV7-2, with 8 bases aligning to TRBD1. Germline CDR1 is SGHTA and CDR2 is FQGNSA. The trim removed 7 bases at V and 3 bases at J, leaving 7 bases unmatched. The CDR3 loop spans 14 amino acids. Complete variable domain (other parts from reference TRBV7-2 and TRBJ1-1): GAGVSQSPSNKVTEKGKDVELRCDPISGHTALYWYRQSLGQGLEFLIYFQGNSAPDKSGLPSDRFSAERTGGSVSTLTIQRTQQEDSAVYLCASNPRTGYTEAFFGQGTRLTVV.